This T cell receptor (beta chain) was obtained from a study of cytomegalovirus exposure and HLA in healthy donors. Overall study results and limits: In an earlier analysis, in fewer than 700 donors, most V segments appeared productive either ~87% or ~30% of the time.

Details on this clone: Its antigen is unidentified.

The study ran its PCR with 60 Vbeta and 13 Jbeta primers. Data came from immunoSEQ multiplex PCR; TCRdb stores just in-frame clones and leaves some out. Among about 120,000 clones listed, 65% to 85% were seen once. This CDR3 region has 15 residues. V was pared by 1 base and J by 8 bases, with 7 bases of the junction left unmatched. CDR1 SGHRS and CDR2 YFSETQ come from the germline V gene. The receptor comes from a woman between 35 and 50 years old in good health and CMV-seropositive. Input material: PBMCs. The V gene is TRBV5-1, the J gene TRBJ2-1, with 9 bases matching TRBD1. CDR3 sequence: CASSLPGTGKDEQFF. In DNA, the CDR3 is TGCGCCAGCAGCTTGCCCGGGACAGGGAAGGATGAGCAGTTCTTC.